This T cell receptor beta chain was found in a study of shared clonotypes between healthy human individuals. The V gene's germline CDR1 is MDHEN and CDR2 SYDVKM. This CDR3 has 12 amino acids. Trimming shortened V by 5 bases and J by 5 bases, and 7 bases separated the two germline ends. Data came from immunoSEQ multiplex PCR; TCRdb stores just in-frame clones and leaves some out. The repertoire holds 2 million to 3 million clones, approximately 93% seen once, with 0.36% in the top ten. V is TRBV28 and J is TRBJ1-5; the D is unclear. Material: naive CD4+ T cells from PBMCs. Subset given: CD45RA+ positively selected. This receptor was identified in a man between 18 and 29 years old in good health. Some clones in this sample may be carry-over from other donors' samples. The CDR3 sequence is CASSPGDQPQHF. DNA of the CDR3: TGTGCCAGCAGTCCGGGCGATCAGCCCCAGCATTTT. The full variable domain, completed using reference TRBV28 and TRBJ1-5, is DVKVTQSSRYLVKRTGEKVFLECVQDMDHENMFWYRQDPGLGLRLIYFSYDVKMKEKGDIPEGYSVSREKKERFSLILESASTNQTSMYLCASSPGDQPQHFGDGTRLSIL.